These T cell receptor beta chains were read from a single sample in a study of blood T cell repertoires in COVID-19. Sequencing used immunoSEQ multiplex PCR; TCRdb keeps in-frame clones, though not all of them. The profile covers 90,000 to 150,000 clones, with roughly four fifths appearing a single time and 7.9% taken by the ten largest. The sequenced sample was peripheral blood. The origin of the receptors is a human donor in a cohort sampled during active COVID-19. Both conserved end residues are part of each CDR3. A D gene is named only where the DNA matches it firmly. Rows give clone size only sometimes, using once, few, many, or a class for an expanded clone.

j_call d_call v_call clone_size cdr3_aa cdr3_nt
TRBJ2-2 TRBD2 TRBV7-7 NA CASSHQAGEAGELFF TGTGCTAGCAGCCACCAAGCGGGAGAAGCGGGGGAGCTGTTTTTT
TRBJ2-7 TRBD2 TRBV4-2 NA CASSQDVAGANYEQYF TGTGCCAGCAGCCAAGATGTAGCGGGGGCTAACTACGAGCAGTACTTC
TRBJ2-7 NA TRBV13 NA CASSWTGEQYF TGTGCCAGCAGCTGGACGGGGGAGCAGTACTTC
TRBJ1-5 NA TRBV27 NA CASSLSSLQPQHF TGTGCCAGCAGTTTATCCTCCTTGCAGCCCCAGCATTTT
TRBJ1-3 NA TRBV18 NA CASLRDTSSGNTIYF TGTGCCAGCCTACGGGACACCAGCTCTGGAAACACCATATATTTT
TRBJ2-1 NA TRBV7-9 few CASSLEGSVNEQFF TGTGCCAGCAGCTTAGAAGGTAGCGTTAATGAGCAGTTCTTC
TRBJ2-7 NA TRBV14 NA CASSQDLLTEQYF TGTGCCAGCAGCCAAGATTTGCTTACAGAGCAGTACTTC
TRBJ1-1 TRBD1 TRBV10-3 NA CAISSDRVGFMNTEAFF TGTGCCATCAGCTCGGACAGGGTAGGATTCATGAACACTGAAGCTTTCTTT
TRBJ2-1 NA TRBV13 NA CASSLGTFRTHNEQFF TGTGCCAGCAGCTTGGGGACTTTTAGGACGCACAATGAGCAGTTCTTC
TRBJ2-7 NA TRBV9 NA CASSVDSGVGKQYF TGTGCCAGCAGCGTAGACTCAGGGGTGGGCAAGCAGTACTTC
TRBJ1-6 NA TRBV6-2/TRBV6-3 once CASSYYLDGSYNSPLHF TGTGCCAGCAGTTACTACCTCGACGGGTCCTATAATTCACCCCTCCACTTT
TRBJ2-7 TRBD1 TRBV4-1 NA CASSQDRAGTGNEQYF TGCGCCAGCAGCCAAGATCGGGCGGGGACAGGGAACGAGCAGTACTTC
TRBJ2-7 TRBD1 TRBV19 few CASSDRVDNEQYF TGTGCCAGTAGCGACAGGGTGGACAACGAGCAGTACTTC
TRBJ1-1 NA TRBV27 few CASSSPSGTEAFF TGTGCCAGCAGTTCGCCCTCGGGCACTGAAGCTTTCTTT
TRBJ1-5 NA TRBV27 NA CASSLEAGDNQPQHF TGTGCCAGCAGTTTAGAGGCCGGGGACAATCAGCCCCAGCATTTT
TRBJ1-2 NA TRBV2 NA CASSAVIQAAPIF TGTGCCAGCAGTGCGGTAATACAGGCGGCCCCCATCTTC
TRBJ1-1 NA TRBV2 NA CASSDGGSPEAFF TGTGCCAGCAGTGACGGGGGATCGCCAGAAGCTTTCTTT
TRBJ2-7 TRBD1 TRBV27 NA CASSPRDRPYEQYF TGTGCCAGCAGTCCTCGGGACAGGCCATACGAGCAGTACTTC
TRBJ1-1 NA TRBV5-1 NA CASNPTGYRVNTEAFF TGCGCCAGCAACCCTACCGGATACAGGGTGAACACTGAAGCTTTCTTT
TRBJ2-7 NA TRBV30 NA CAWALRGSYEQYF TGTGCCTGGGCCCTCCGGGGGAGCTACGAGCAGTACTTC
TRBJ1-2 NA TRBV28 many CASSLGSQGYTF TGTGCCAGCAGTTTGGGCAGTCAAGGCTACACCTTC
TRBJ2-7 TRBD2 TRBV19 NA CASSTNSGGNYEQYF TGTGCCAGTAGTACGAATAGCGGGGGGAACTACGAGCAGTACTTC
TRBJ2-7 NA TRBV23-1 NA CASSQSIEPPGYEQYF TGCGCCAGCAGTCAATCTATTGAACCCCCGGGCTACGAGCAGTACTTC
TRBJ2-1 TRBD2 TRBV6-6 NA CASSYLAGGPNEQFF TGTGCCAGCAGTTACCTAGCGGGGGGGCCTAATGAGCAGTTCTTC
TRBJ2-7 NA TRBV11-2 NA CASSLAEGVRNYEQYF TGTGCCAGCAGCTTAGCTGAGGGCGTACGCAACTACGAGCAGTACTTC
TRBJ2-7 TRBD2 TRBV11-3 NA CASSLETSGRGNEQYF TGTGCCAGCAGCTTAGAGACTAGCGGGAGAGGGAACGAGCAGTACTTC
TRBJ1-1 NA TRBV6-5 NA CATTGRRNTEAFF TGTGCCACCACAGGGCGGAGGAACACTGAAGCTTTCTTT
TRBJ2-5 NA TRBV12-5 NA CASGLVPWSAAGKLQETQYF TGTGCTAGTGGTTTGGTACCTTGGTCAGCAGCCGGGAAACTACAAGAGACCCAGTACTTC
TRBJ2-1 TRBD1 TRBV11-2 NA CASSLAPGQGNNEQFF TGTGCCAGCAGCTTAGCCCCGGGACAGGGCAACAATGAGCAGTTCTTC
TRBJ1-5 NA TRBV7-8 NA CASSLKQVYPQYSNQPQHF TGTGCCAGCAGCTTAAAACAGGTTTACCCACAATATAGCAATCAGCCCCAGCATTTT
TRBJ1-1 TRBD1 TRBV5-4 NA CASSEQGAQNTEAFF TGTGCCAGCAGTGAGCAGGGGGCTCAGAACACTGAAGCTTTCTTT
TRBJ2-7 TRBD1 TRBV6-5 NA CASSYSPGQPYEQYF TGTGCCAGCAGTTACTCACCGGGACAGCCCTACGAGCAGTACTTC
TRBJ2-7 TRBD2 TRBV15 few CATSRDQLAGVLNEQYF TGTGCCACCAGCAGAGATCAACTAGCGGGAGTTTTGAACGAGCAGTACTTC
TRBJ1-5 NA TRBV19 NA CASRTRDGNQPQHF TGTGCCAGTAGAACCAGGGATGGCAATCAGCCCCAGCATTTT
TRBJ2-1 TRBD1 TRBV19 NA CASSPDRGLINEQFF TGTGCCAGTAGTCCCGACAGGGGGCTTATCAATGAGCAGTTCTTC
TRBJ2-3 TRBD1 TRBV9 NA CASSTGGRDTQYF TGTGCCAGCAGCACAGGGGGTCGAGATACGCAGTATTTT
TRBJ1-5 NA TRBV28 few CASSVYSYSNQPQHF TGTGCCAGCAGTGTATACAGTTATAGCAATCAGCCCCAGCATTTT
TRBJ1-5 NA TRBV19 NA CASSNGIVVNQPQHF TGTGCCAGTAGTAACGGTATAGTTGTAAATCAGCCCCAGCATTTT
TRBJ1-4 TRBD1 TRBV6-5 once CASSLTGTGEEKLFF TGTGCCAGCAGTCTAACCGGGACAGGGGAAGAAAAACTGTTTTTT
TRBJ2-7 TRBD1 TRBV7-8 NA CASSSDRGRGYEQYF TGTGCCAGCAGCTCGGACAGGGGGCGAGGATACGAGCAGTACTTC
TRBJ2-3 NA TRBV18 NA CASSPGLVSDTQYF TGTGCCAGCTCACCAGGACTCGTCTCAGATACGCAGTATTTT